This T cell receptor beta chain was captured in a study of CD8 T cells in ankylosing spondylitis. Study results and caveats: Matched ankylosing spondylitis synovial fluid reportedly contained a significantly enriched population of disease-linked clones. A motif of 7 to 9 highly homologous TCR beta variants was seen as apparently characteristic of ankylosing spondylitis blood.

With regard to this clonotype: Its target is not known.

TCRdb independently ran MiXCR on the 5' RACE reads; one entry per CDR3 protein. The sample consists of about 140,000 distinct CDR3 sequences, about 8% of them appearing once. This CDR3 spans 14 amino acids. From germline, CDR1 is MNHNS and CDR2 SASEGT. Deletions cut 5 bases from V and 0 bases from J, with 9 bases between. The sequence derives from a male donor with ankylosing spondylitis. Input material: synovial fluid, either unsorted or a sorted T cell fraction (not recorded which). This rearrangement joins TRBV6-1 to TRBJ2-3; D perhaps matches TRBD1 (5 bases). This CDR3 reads CASSQGVSTDTQYF. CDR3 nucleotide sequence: TGTGCCAGCAGTCAGGGTGTGAGCACAGATACGCAGTATTTT.